This T cell receptor beta chain was obtained from a study of blood T cells in healthy people across ages. This CDR3 comprises 14 residues. Trimming shortened V by 1 base and J by 14 bases, and 19 bases separated the two germline ends. The V gene's germline CDR1 is SGHTA and CDR2 FQGNSA. Sample-barcoded 5' priming and a J-beta primer mix drove a second PCR of about 7 to 11 cycles. Tagging of each cDNA molecule was performed by a template-switch adaptor with 12 random nucleotides. TCRdb analysed the 5' RACE reads with MiXCR anew, one entry per CDR3 protein. The sample consists of 780,000 or so distinct CDR3 sequences, roughly 53% of them appearing once.

What was sequenced was blood. This chain uses TRBV7-2 with TRBJ2-3; D may be TRBD2 (7 bases). This clonotype was obtained from a man aged 80 or over in good health. The CDR3 DNA is TGTGCCAGCAGCTTAGGGGGGGGCAACAGATACGCGTATTTT. This translates into CASSLGGGNRYAYF.